One sample yielded the 3 T cell receptor beta chains listed below, sequenced in a study of T cell repertoires in cytomegalovirus infection. Each CDR3 protein gets one entry after TCRdb re-called the reads with MiXCR. The sample shows around 450,000 distinct CDR3 sequences, around 11% of them seen only once. The sample taken for sequencing was PBMCs. The receptors were sampled from a human donor in good health (CMV status not recorded). Some clones in this sample may be carry-over from other donors' samples.

There are many counts of this clonotype. V and J are TRBV20-1 and TRBJ1-1; D is unresolved. Deletions cut 5 bases from V and 4 bases from J, with 14 bases between. CDR1 is DFQATT, CDR2 SNEGSKA, per germline (reference sequence). The CDR3 consists of 13 residues. The CDR3 DNA reads TGCAGTGCTCGTTACCCGGAGGGCACTGAAGCTTTCTTT. Protein product: CSARYPEGTEAFF.

This clonotype was observed many times. The chain links TRBV7-9 to TRBJ1-4; D is uncertain. The V gene lost 5 bases and the J gene lost 4 bases, with 20 bases spanning the gap. The CDR3 runs to 17 residues. Per germline, CDR1 SEHNR and CDR2 FQNEAQ (reference sequence). CDR3 DNA: TGTGCCAGCAGCCCGCGGACGGCGGGCCCCGTTAATGAAAAACTGTTTTTT. Its protein is CASSPRTAGPVNEKLFF.

This clonotype has at least ten counts. The chain carries TRBV18 and TRBJ1-2; TRBD1 matches 10 bases. There are 14 residues in the CDR3. Germline V lookup: CDR1 KGHSH, CDR2 LQKENI. V shed 3 bases and J 6 bases; nucleotides not matched to a gene: 4. CDR3 sequence (DNA): TGTGCCAGCTCACCTGGACAGGGGGGCCATGGCTACACCTTC. Translation: CASSPGQGGHGYTF.